The text below deals with one TCR beta chain. This specimen comes from a study of CD8 T cells in Susac syndrome. The length of the CDR3 is 15 residues. The V gene's germline CDR1 is SGHRS and CDR2 YFSETQ. Losses at the gene ends were 4 bases for V and 3 bases for J; bases not matched to a gene: 5. Peripheral blood CD8+ and CD4+ T cells were profiled by TCR beta sequencing. Those who served as multiple sclerosis controls were treatment-naive patients with stable or active relapsing-remitting disease. RNA amounts of about 0.5 to 1 ug underwent reverse transcription with random hexamers. A multiplex approach, immunoSEQ multiplex PCR, amplified TCR beta CDR3 across 54 Vbeta and 13 Jbeta. One entry per CDR3 protein results from TCRdb running MiXCR on the immunoSEQ multiplex PCR reads. The sample yields hundreds of thousands of distinct CDR3 sequences, around 95% seen once.

The sample taken for sequencing was CD4+ T cells from PBMCs. The chain combines TRBV5-1 with TRBJ2-5; 11 bases align to TRBD2. The receptor was isolated from a human donor with multiple sclerosis. This CDR3 reads CASSRGTSGEETQYF. In DNA, the CDR3 is TGCGCCAGCAGCCGCGGGACTAGCGGCGAAGAGACCCAGTACTTC.